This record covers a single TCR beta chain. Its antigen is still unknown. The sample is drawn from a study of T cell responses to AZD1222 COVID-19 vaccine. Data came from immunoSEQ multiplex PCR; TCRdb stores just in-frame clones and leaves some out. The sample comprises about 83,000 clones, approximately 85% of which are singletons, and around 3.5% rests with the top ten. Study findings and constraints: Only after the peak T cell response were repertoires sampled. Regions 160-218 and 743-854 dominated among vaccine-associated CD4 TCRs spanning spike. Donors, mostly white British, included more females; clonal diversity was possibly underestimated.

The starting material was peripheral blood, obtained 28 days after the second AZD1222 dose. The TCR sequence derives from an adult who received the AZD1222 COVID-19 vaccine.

DNA of the CDR3: TGTGCCAGCAGTCAATCGGAGATACTTGCCTACGAGCAGTACTTC. Translating gives CASSQSEILAYEQYF. This chain joins TRBV5-4 and TRBJ2-7; no clear D. CDR3 length: 15 residues. V was trimmed by 5 bases and J by 2 bases, leaving 17 bases between them. Germline V gene data show CDR1 as SGHNT and CDR2 as YYREEE (reference sequence). Using reference TRBV5-4 and TRBJ2-7 for the parts outside the CDR3, the full variable domain is ETGVTQSPTHLIKTRGQQVTLRCSSQSGHNTVSWYQQALGQGPQFIFQYYREEENGRGNFPPRFSGLQFPNYSSELNVNALELDDSALYLCASSQSEILAYEQYFGPGTRLTVT.